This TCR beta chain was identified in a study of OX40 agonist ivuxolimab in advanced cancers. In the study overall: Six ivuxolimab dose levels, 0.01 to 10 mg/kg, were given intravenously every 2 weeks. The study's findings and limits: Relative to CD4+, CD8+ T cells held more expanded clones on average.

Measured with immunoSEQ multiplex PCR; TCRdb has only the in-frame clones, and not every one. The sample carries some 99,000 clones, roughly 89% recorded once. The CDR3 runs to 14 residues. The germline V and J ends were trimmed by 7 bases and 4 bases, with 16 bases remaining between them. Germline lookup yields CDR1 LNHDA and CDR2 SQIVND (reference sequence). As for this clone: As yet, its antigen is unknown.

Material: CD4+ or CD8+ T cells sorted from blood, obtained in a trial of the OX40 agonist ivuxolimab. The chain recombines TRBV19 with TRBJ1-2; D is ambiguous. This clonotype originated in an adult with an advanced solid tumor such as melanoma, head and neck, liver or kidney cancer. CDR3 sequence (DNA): TGTGCCAGTACCGACCCCGGACTGAGCTATGGCTACACCTTC. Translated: CASTDPGLSYGYTF.